These 18 T cell receptor beta chains were all obtained from the same sample, sequenced in a study of T cells in Graves' hyperthyroidism and ophthalmopathy. RNA transcripts were the template for amplifying TCR beta CDR3 regions. The study used the HTBI primer set for a first-round RT-PCR of the TCR CDR3. TCRdb called the multiplex PCR reads again in MiXCR, with one record for every CDR3 protein. The table shows about 410,000 distinct CDR3 sequences, with roughly 14% occurring only once. The sample was blood. The receptors originated from a man between 18 and 35 years old with Graves' ophthalmopathy.

The chain employs TRBV6-1 and TRBJ2-5; D is undetermined. There are 13 residues in the CDR3. Trimming removed 5 bases from V and 2 bases from J, with 9 bases in between. Germline V gene data show CDR1 as MNHNS and CDR2 as SASEGT. The CDR3 DNA sequence: TGTGCCAGCAGTCATGGGCCTCAAGAGACCCAGTACTTC. Encoded protein: CASSHGPQETQYF.

This clonotype was counted a few times. This chain links TRBV5-1 with TRBJ2-5; tentatively, D is TRBD2 (5 bases). This CDR3 is built from 13 residues. Germline V CDR1 and CDR2: SGHRS, YFSETQ. The V gene lost 0 bases and the J gene lost 3 bases, with 6 bases spanning the gap. DNA for the CDR3: TGCGCCAGCAGCTTGGAGACTAAAGAGACCCAGTACTTC. Amino acids: CASSLETKETQYF.

This clonotype appeared many times. In nucleotides, the CDR3 is TGTGCCAGCAGTGATACACAGGGGGCGATGGGCAAAAACATTCAGTACTTC. It specifies CASSDTQGAMGKNIQYF. V gene TRBV7-8 combines with J gene TRBJ2-4, with 9 positions matching TRBD1. With V trimmed by 6 bases and J by 3 bases, 12 bases remained unmatched. The CDR3 runs to 17 residues. Per the germline V gene, CDR1 is SGHVS and CDR2 is FQNEAQ.

This clonotype was detected many times. The V call is TRBV11-3, the J call TRBJ1-1; 8 nucleotides line up with TRBD1. Germline CDR1 is SGHNT and CDR2 is YENEEA. The CDR3 consists of 16 residues. With 7 bases clipped from V and 3 bases from J, the junction kept 13 bases outside the gene matches. The CDR3: CASTYWQGAAYTEAFF. CDR3 nucleotides: TGTGCCAGCACATATTGGCAGGGGGCTGCGTACACTGAAGCTTTCTTT.

This clonotype has just a few counts. V gene TRBV6-5 combines with J gene TRBJ1-1; D unclear. Germline loops: CDR1 MNHEY, CDR2 SVGAGI. The CDR3 spans 15 residues. V was trimmed by 3 bases and J by 0 bases, leaving 11 bases between them. The CDR3 protein is CASSYVSEMNTEAFF. CDR3 nucleotides: TGTGCCAGCAGTTATGTGTCAGAGATGAACACTGAAGCTTTCTTT.

This clonotype was seen repeatedly, ten times or more. The J gene is TRBJ2-3, the V gene TRBV7-8, with D possibly being TRBD2 (5 bases). In germline, CDR1 is SGHVS, CDR2 FQNEAQ. The ends were cut back, 3 bases at V and 7 bases at J, with 8 bases in the middle. This CDR3 is 12 amino acids long. The CDR3 protein is CASSFDGNTQYF. The CDR3 bases are TGTGCCAGCAGCTTCGACGGGAATACGCAGTATTTT.

The chain joins TRBV6-5 to TRBJ1-1; the match to TRBD1 covers 8 bases. V dropped 2 bases and J dropped 5; count of bases not matched to a gene: 13. Germline V gene lookup returns CDR1 MNHEY and CDR2 SVGAGI. The CDR3 extends over 17 amino acids. The CDR3 DNA reads TGTGCCAGCAGTTACGGCAGGCGGACAGGGTTAGGGACTGAAGCTTTCTTT. Amino acid sequence: CASSYGRRTGLGTEAFF.

On this clonotype: A much larger clone is a single base away; this may be a read error. In this CDR3 the conserved last residue, phenylalanine or tryptophan, is missing, so a read error is likely. The chain links TRBV3-1 to TRBJ2-5; 13 positions match TRBD2. V lost 0 bases to trimming and J lost 4 bases; unmatched junction nucleotides: 11. CDR3 size: 19 residues. Germline CDR1 LGHDT, CDR2 YNNKEL (reference sequence). CDR3 amino acids: CASSQERTSGGWIGETQYL. CDR3 coding DNA: TGTGCCAGCAGCCAAGAACGGACTAGCGGGGGTTGGATCGGAGAGACCCAGTACCTC.

In this sample, this clonotype turned up a few times. The gene calls are TRBV9 and TRBJ2-1; 9 bases fit TRBD1. V was pared by 3 bases and J by 8 bases, with 9 bases of the junction left unmatched. The CDR3 runs to 15 residues. Looked up from germline, CDR1 is SGDLS and CDR2 is YYNGEE. The CDR3 DNA is TGTGCCAGCAGCGCGACAGGGGGTAGTGCGTATGAGCAGTTCTTC. Translating gives CASSATGGSAYEQFF. Supplemented by reference TRBV9 and TRBJ2-1, the full variable domain reads DSGVTQTPKHLITATGQRVTLRCSPRSGDLSVYWYQQSLDQGLQFLIQYYNGEERAKGNILERFSAQQFPDLHSELNLSSLELGDSALYFCASSATGGSAYEQFFGPGTRLTVL.

There are many counts of this clonotype. The chain couples TRBV27 to TRBJ2-5; D is uncertain. The CDR3 extends over 15 amino acids. Germline lookup yields CDR1 MNHEY and CDR2 SMNVEV (reference sequence). The V end lost 1 base, the J end lost 3 bases, and 12 bases lay between the germline ends. The CDR3 DNA reads TGTGCCAGCAGTTTATTCCTCCGGACGAAAGAGACCCAGTACTTC. Protein sequence: CASSLFLRTKETQYF.

A note on this clonotype: A read error may explain this, as a much larger clone is one base away. In DNA, the CDR3 is TGTGCCAGCAGCCAAGCGGACAGGGGGTGGGATACGCAGTATTTT. Amino acid sequence: CASSQADRGWDTQYF. V gene TRBV3-1 combines with J gene TRBJ2-3; TRBD1 agrees at 10 bases. J gave up 6 bases and V 1 base, and 4 bases lay outside the gene matches. The germline CDR1 and CDR2 sequences are LGHDT and YNNKEL (reference sequence). This CDR3 comprises 15 residues.

This clonotype has ten or more counts. J is TRBJ2-5 and V is TRBV6-1; TRBD1 matches at 8 bases. V shed 3 bases and J 5 bases; nucleotides not matched to a gene: 8. The CDR3 is 15 amino acids. Germline V gene lookup returns CDR1 MNHNS and CDR2 SASEGT. This CDR3 is CASSDSGGAGETQYF. As DNA, the CDR3 is TGTGCCAGCAGTGACTCAGGGGGCGCGGGGGAGACCCAGTACTTC.

This clonotype was counted ten times or more. The rearrangement links TRBV20-1 to TRBJ1-3, with TRBD1 identical over 8 bases. Germline trimming cut 3 bases from V and 3 bases from J; bases unmatched to any gene: 4. CDR1 is DFQATT and CDR2 is SNEGSKA in the germline V gene (reference sequence). This CDR3 is 14 amino acids long. CDR3 sequence (DNA): TGCAGTGCTAGTCAGGGGGCTGGTGGAAACACCATATATTTT. Translated, it gives CSASQGAGGNTIYF.

This clonotype has more than one count but fewer than ten. The V call is TRBV5-1, the J call TRBJ2-1; no reliable D call. Germline CDR1 reads SGHRS; CDR2 reads YFSETQ. This CDR3 contains 13 residues. The ends were cut back, 4 bases at V and 10 bases at J, with 15 bases in the middle. The CDR3 loop is CASSQQVRWEQFF. The CDR3 DNA follows: TGCGCCAGCAGCCAGCAGGTTAGGTGGGAGCAGTTCTTC.

Many counts were recorded for this clonotype. J is TRBJ1-2 and V is TRBV12-3 or TRBV12-4, with TRBD1 as a possible D gene (5 bases). The V and J ends lost 7 bases and 7 bases respectively, with 28 bases between them. This CDR3 has 17 amino acids. CDR3 sequence reads: CASTFTLSGAYKGGYTF. CDR3 DNA: TGTGCCAGCACCTTTACCCTTTCCGGGGCCTATAAGGGTGGCTACACCTTC.

This clonotype was counted ten times or more. The chain is built from TRBV9 and TRBJ2-7, with TRBD2 matching over 11 bases. From germline, CDR1 is SGDLS and CDR2 YYNGEE. J was trimmed by 1 base and V by 0 bases; bases with no gene match: 3. CDR3 length equals 16 residues. The CDR3 reads CASSVGLAGLSYEQYF. In nucleotides, the CDR3 is TGTGCCAGCAGCGTAGGACTAGCGGGATTGTCCTACGAGCAGTACTTC. Filled out from reference TRBV9 and TRBJ2-7, the complete variable domain reads DSGVTQTPKHLITATGQRVTLRCSPRSGDLSVYWYQQSLDQGLQFLIQYYNGEERAKGNILERFSAQQFPDLHSELNLSSLELGDSALYFCASSVGLAGLSYEQYFGPGTRLTVT.

This clonotype was found a few times. This chain uses TRBV5-1 with TRBJ1-4; no clear D. Germline-derived CDR1 and CDR2 are SGHRS and YFSETQ. The germline V and J ends were trimmed by 1 base and 3 bases, with 7 bases remaining between them. This CDR3 is 14 amino acids long. The CDR3 DNA follows: TGCGCCAGCAGCTTGAGTTTGGCTAATGAAAAACTGTTTTTT. It is translated as CASSLSLANEKLFF.

This clonotype appeared a few times. The chain couples TRBV7-9 to TRBJ1-1, with 8 bases lining up with TRBD1. After removal of 8 bases from V and 0 bases from J, the junction contained 11 bases not matched to a gene. The CDR3 contains 16 residues. Germline loops: CDR1 SEHNR, CDR2 FQNEAQ (reference sequence). This chain's CDR3 is CASQQRTGKMNTEAFF. CDR3 bases: TGTGCCAGCCAACAGAGGACAGGGAAAATGAACACTGAAGCTTTCTTT. The whole variable domain, filled in from reference TRBV7-9 and TRBJ1-1, reads DTGVSQNPRHKITKRGQNVTFRCDPISEHNRLYWYRQTLGQGPEFLTYFQNEAQLEKSRLLSDRFSAERPKGSFSTLEIQRTEQGDSAMYLCASQQRTGKMNTEAFFGQGTRLTVV.